This entry is about one TCR beta chain. This beta chain slipped into a library made for alpha chains as a stray read, so its size is not meaningful. Using its own MiXCR run on the RT-PCR reads, TCRdb lists one record per CDR3 protein. The sample includes some 5,900 distinct CDR3 sequences, approximately 90% of them seen just once. Trimming removed 1 base at V and 6 bases at J, with 16 bases between. The CDR3 consists of 15 residues. Germline CDR1 reads SGHAT; CDR2 reads FQNNGV. This chain joins TRBV11-2 and TRBJ2-7; D ambiguous. The sample comprised memory CD4+ T cells from blood. The TCR was taken from a female donor in good health, serving as a healthy control. The CDR3 here is CASSLVLDAFAEQYF. The CDR3 DNA sequence: TGTGCCAGCAGCTTAGTTCTGGACGCCTTTGCCGAGCAGTACTTC.